What follows are 26 T cell receptor beta chains derived from one specimen sequenced in a study of graft-versus-host responses after intestinal transplantation. For these receptors, no antigen is known. Only in-frame clones appear in the TCRdb table, and some are missing; sequencing was by immunoSEQ multiplex PCR. This table holds 100,000 to 130,000 clones, roughly 86% found once. The starting material was unstimulated CD4+ T cells sorted from spleen or lymph node cells, obtained before transplant. The receptor source for this set is a human donor who was the organ donor for an intestinal transplant.

V usage is TRBV5-6 and J usage is TRBJ2-2; a weak D match, TRBD2 (6 bases). Between the trimmed V and J ends, which lost 0 bases and 6 bases, there was a span of 12 bases. There are 15 residues in the CDR3. Germline lookup yields CDR1 SGHDT and CDR2 YYEEEE. CDR3 sequence reads: CASSLGKGEAGELFF. The CDR3 bases are TGTGCCAGCAGCTTGGGTAAAGGGGAGGCCGGGGAGCTGTTTTTT.

The J gene is TRBJ1-1, the V gene TRBV5-1, with D unresolved. The germline V gene has CDR1 SGHRS and CDR2 YFSETQ. The V end was cut by 3 bases, the J end by 0 bases, with 15 bases between. The CDR3 loop spans 16 amino acids. The CDR3 is CASSSHPRGMNTEAFF. The CDR3 DNA reads TGCGCCAGCAGCTCTCACCCGCGGGGTATGAACACTGAAGCTTTCTTT.

The CDR3 bases are TGTGCCAGCAGCAGGGGGAGCAATCAGCCCCAGCATTTT. It translates to CASSRGSNQPQHF. The chain is built from TRBV7-8 and TRBJ1-5; D is possibly TRBD1 (6 bases). V lost 5 bases and J 1 base, leaving 6 bases between the germline ends. There are 13 residues in the CDR3. Germline V gene lookup returns CDR1 SGHVS and CDR2 FQNEAQ.

This chain links TRBV7-2 with TRBJ2-1; no definite D call. CDR1 is SGHTA, CDR2 FQGNSA, per germline. The CDR3 extends over 11 amino acids. Trimming removed 5 bases from V and 2 bases from J, with 1 base in between. This CDR3 reads CASSAYNEQFF. DNA of the CDR3: TGTGCCAGCAGCGCCTACAATGAGCAGTTCTTC.

V is TRBV10-2 and J is TRBJ2-2; 8 bases are a match to TRBD1. Germline V lookup: CDR1 WSHSY, CDR2 SAAADI. This CDR3 comprises 17 residues. J was trimmed by 6 bases and V by 7 bases; bases with no gene match: 16. This chain's CDR3 is CASTSRAGRGRSGELFF. CDR3 nucleotide sequence: TGCGCCAGCACCTCGAGGGCGGGCAGGGGGCGGTCCGGGGAGCTGTTTTTT.

This clone has a handful of counts. The rearrangement uses TRBV5-1 and TRBJ2-1; TRBD2 matches 10 bases. From germline, CDR1 is SGHRS and CDR2 YFSETQ. The CDR3 loop spans 16 amino acids. The ends lost 4 bases at V and 8 bases at J; junction bases unmatched: 12. The CDR3, as DNA: TGCGCCAGCAGCCCCACCAGCGGGAGGGGGTGGGATGAGCAGTTCTTC. Its protein is CASSPTSGRGWDEQFF.

The V gene is TRBV4-1, the J gene TRBJ2-5, with 9 positions matching TRBD1. The DNA end is more similar to TRBJ2-7, so the J call may be wrong. Germline values: CDR1 MGHRA, CDR2 YSYEKL. The CDR3 totals 14 residues. The CDR3 DNA is TGCGCCAGCAGCCAAGCGGGACAGGGCTACGAGCAGTACTTC. Translating gives CASSQAGQGYEQYF.

The chain couples TRBV4-1 to TRBJ1-5; D gene ambiguous. CDR1 is MGHRA and CDR2 is YSYEKL in the germline V gene. The CDR3 totals 16 residues. V gave up 3 bases and J gave up 5 bases, with 17 bases separating them. CDR3 in DNA: TGCGCCAGCAGCCAGCTAGGATGGATAGCGGATCAGCCCCAGCATTTT. The encoded protein is CASSQLGWIADQPQHF.

The chain carries TRBV5-6 and TRBJ1-1; D not resolved. Germline V gene sequence: CDR1 SGHDT, CDR2 YYEEEE. Between the trimmed V and J ends, which lost 1 base and 0 bases, there was a span of 10 bases. CDR3 length: 15 amino acids. The CDR3, as DNA: TGTGCCAGCAGCTTGTCCCGGAGTATGAACACTGAAGCTTTCTTT. This gives the protein CASSLSRSMNTEAFF.

The gene calls are TRBV9 and TRBJ1-4; D may be TRBD1 (6 bases). Trimming left V 1 base short and J 2 bases short, with 9 bases between. The CDR3 has 15 amino acids. Germline CDR1 SGDLS, CDR2 YYNGEE. In nucleotides, the CDR3 is TGTGCCAGCAGCGTACTACAGGGCACTAATGAAAAACTGTTTTTT. It specifies CASSVLQGTNEKLFF.

The CDR3 loop is CASSFSSGRELYEQYF. The CDR3 coding sequence is TGCGCCAGCAGTTTCTCTAGCGGGAGGGAACTCTACGAGCAGTACTTC. The chain combines TRBV5-1 with TRBJ2-7; 12 nucleotides match TRBD2. CDR1 SGHRS and CDR2 YFSETQ come from the germline V gene. Trimming at V came to 5 bases and at J to 3 bases, leaving 9 bases not matched to a gene. The CDR3 spans 16 residues. The full variable domain, its missing parts supplied by reference TRBV5-1 and TRBJ2-7, is KAGVTQTPRYLIKTRGQQVTLSCSPISGHRSVSWYQQTPGQGLQFLFEYFSETQRNKGNFPGRFSGRQFSNSRSEMNVSTLELGDSALYLCASSFSSGRELYEQYFGPGTRLTVT.

This chain uses TRBV6-6 with TRBJ1-2; 10 positions match TRBD1. The V gene's germline CDR1 is MNHNY and CDR2 SVGAGI (reference sequence). This CDR3 region has 14 residues. Unmatched junction bases numbered 4, after V lost 2 bases and J lost 7 bases. CDR3 sequence (DNA): TGTGCCAGCAGTTACCGACAGGGGGCTCGTGGCTACACCTTC. It codes for CASSYRQGARGYTF.

On this clone: Other nucleotide sequences from this sample produce the same CDR3. The V call is TRBV7-9, the J call TRBJ1-3; D not certain. Trimming left V 1 base short and J 0 bases short, with 10 bases between. This CDR3 region has 16 residues. In germline, CDR1 is SEHNR, CDR2 FQNEAQ (reference sequence). CDR3 protein: CASSLDGLSSGNTIYF. The CDR3 DNA reads TGTGCCAGCAGCTTAGACGGACTGAGCTCTGGAAACACCATATATTTT.

This clone was seen a single time. The V and J genes are TRBV9 and TRBJ2-2; D remains ambiguous. Germline CDR1 reads SGDLS; CDR2 reads YYNGEE. This CDR3 is 14 amino acids long. V shed 4 bases and J shed 0 bases, with 7 bases lying between them. The CDR3 DNA sequence: TGTGCCAGCAGCAATAGCCCGAACACCGGGGAGCTGTTTTTT. Encoded protein: CASSNSPNTGELFF.

The chain is built from TRBV10-3 and TRBJ2-3; 7 bases match TRBD1. The CDR3 has 15 amino acids. Germline CDR1 ENHRY, CDR2 SYGVKD. The V and J ends lost 3 bases and 4 bases, in that order; junction bases with no gene match: 7. Here the CDR3 reads CAISEGDRVADTQYF. The CDR3 DNA is TGTGCCATCAGTGAAGGAGACAGGGTCGCAGATACGCAGTATTTT.

The chain is built from TRBV5-1 and TRBJ2-6, with D uncertain. V was pared by 0 bases and J by 0 bases, with 7 bases between. The CDR3 totals 16 residues. Germline CDR1 and CDR2: SGHRS and YFSETQ. CDR3 sequence reads: CASSLVRPSGANVLTF. The CDR3 DNA reads TGCGCCAGCAGCTTGGTACGGCCCTCTGGGGCCAACGTCCTGACTTTC.

This sequence joins TRBV5-4 and TRBJ2-6; 9 bases are shared with TRBD1. Germline V gene lookup returns CDR1 SGHNT and CDR2 YYREEE (reference sequence). The CDR3 is made up of 18 amino acids. The V and J ends lost 3 bases and 0 bases, in that order; junction bases with no gene match: 7. The CDR3 DNA follows: TGTGCCAGCAGCTCCCAGACAGGGGGAGGCTCTGGGGCCAACGTCCTGACTTTC. Translating it yields CASSSQTGGGSGANVLTF.

The rearrangement uses TRBV19 and TRBJ1-1; D is undetermined. Germline CDR1 reads LNHDA; CDR2 reads SQIVND (reference sequence). The CDR3 contains 14 residues. Trimming left V 3 bases short and J 3 bases short, with 11 bases between. For the CDR3, the DNA is TGTGCCAGTAGTATTTTTCGGGAATACACTGAAGCTTTCTTT. Protein sequence: CASSIFREYTEAFF. The full variable domain, its missing parts supplied by reference TRBV19 and TRBJ1-1, is DGGITQSPKYLFRKEGQNVTLSCEQNLNHDAMYWYRQDPGQGLRLIYYSQIVNDFQKGDIAEGYSVSREKKESFPLTVTSAQKNPTAFYLCASSIFREYTEAFFGQGTRLTVV.

The chain has TRBV5-1 and TRBJ1-6; D not resolved. Deletions cut 0 bases from V and 1 base from J, with 20 bases between. CDR1 and CDR2 (germline): SGHRS, YFSETQ. This CDR3 is 20 amino acids long. The CDR3 reads CASSLEFNLGIRSYNSPLHF. As DNA, the CDR3 is TGCGCCAGCAGCTTGGAGTTTAATTTGGGGATTAGGTCCTATAATTCACCCCTCCACTTT.

The chain is built from TRBV30 and TRBJ2-2; possibly TRBD1 for D (6 bases). CDR1 GTSNPN and CDR2 SVGIG come from the germline V gene (reference sequence). The CDR3 extends over 14 amino acids. V lost 0 bases, J lost 5 bases, and 10 bases lay in between. Written as DNA, the CDR3 is TGTGCCTGGAGTGTAAGCAGGGGAACCGGGGAGCTGTTTTTT. It specifies CAWSVSRGTGELFF.

This sequence joins TRBV5-1 and TRBJ2-5; 7 bases are shared with TRBD2. J gave up 0 bases and V 2 bases, and 1 base lay outside the gene matches. The CDR3 is made up of 14 amino acids. CDR1 and CDR2 from the germline V gene are SGHRS and YFSETQ. CDR3 bases: TGCGCCAGCAGCTTAGCGGGGTACCAAGAGACCCAGTACTTC. Encoded protein: CASSLAGYQETQYF.

This chain joins TRBV19 and TRBJ1-4; D remains unclear. The germline CDR1 and CDR2 sequences are LNHDA and SQIVND (reference sequence). V gave up 9 bases and J gave up 7 bases, with 18 bases separating them. The CDR3 contains 14 residues. The CDR3, as DNA: TGTGCCAGAAAACGGGGAGAACGGGGTGAAAAACTGTTTTTT. Its protein product is CARKRGERGEKLFF.

The V and J genes are TRBV5-1 and TRBJ2-3, with TRBD2 matching 10 bases. The V gene end was trimmed by 0 bases and the J gene end by 2 bases; junction bases not matched to a gene: 6. The germline CDR1 and CDR2 sequences are SGHRS and YFSETQ. The CDR3 length is 17 residues. CDR3 sequence: CASSLATSGENTDTQYF. The CDR3 region has the DNA TGCGCCAGCAGCTTGGCCACTAGCGGGGAAAACACAGATACGCAGTATTTT. Using reference TRBV5-1 and TRBJ2-3 for the parts outside the CDR3, the full variable domain is KAGVTQTPRYLIKTRGQQVTLSCSPISGHRSVSWYQQTPGQGLQFLFEYFSETQRNKGNFPGRFSGRQFSNSRSEMNVSTLELGDSALYLCASSLATSGENTDTQYFGPGTRLTVL.

V is TRBV9 and J is TRBJ2-3; 8 bases fit TRBD2. CDR3 length: 15 residues. In germline, CDR1 is SGDLS, CDR2 YYNGEE. The V gene end was trimmed by 3 bases and the J gene end by 3 bases; junction bases not matched to a gene: 6. CDR3 residues: CASSGVGGGTDTQYF. The CDR3 nucleotides are TGTGCCAGCAGCGGCGTCGGGGGGGGGACAGATACGCAGTATTTT.

The chain recombines TRBV6-6 with TRBJ2-7; 8 bases are a match to TRBD2. Germline V gives CDR1 MNHNY, CDR2 SVGAGI (reference sequence). The trim removed 2 bases at V and 5 bases at J, leaving 5 bases unmatched. The CDR3 contains 14 residues. The CDR3 nucleotides are TGTGCCAGCAGTTACGCTAGCGGGTCCCACGAGCAGTACTTC. This encodes CASSYASGSHEQYF.

The chain joins TRBV25-1 to TRBJ1-2; no clear D gene. CDR1 and CDR2 (germline): MGHDK, SYGVNS. This CDR3 has 12 residues. Trimming removed 3 bases from V and 5 bases from J, with 7 bases in between. The CDR3 here is CASSDGSYGYTF. The CDR3 region has the DNA TGTGCCAGCAGTGACGGTTCTTATGGCTACACCTTC.